Below, one T cell receptor beta chain is given with its context. These data are taken from a study of T cells in Graves' hyperthyroidism and ophthalmopathy. This CDR3 region has 15 residues. V gave up 4 bases and J gave up 0 bases, with 13 bases separating them. Germline V gene sequence: CDR1 MNHGY, CDR2 SVAAGI. From RNA transcripts, TCR beta CDR3 regions were amplified. First-round RT-PCR of the TCR CDR3 relied on the HTBI primer set. TCRdb fed the multiplex PCR reads into MiXCR, producing one record per CDR3 protein. The sample carries hundreds of thousands of distinct CDR3 sequences, roughly 14% recorded once.

This rearrangement joins TRBV6-9 to TRBJ2-7; maybe TRBD1 (6 bases). What was sequenced was blood. The clonotype comes from a man aged 18 to 35 with Graves' ophthalmopathy. CDR3: CASSFLGQSSYEQYF. The CDR3 nucleotides read TGTGCCAGCAGTTTCCTTGGACAGAGCTCCTACGAGCAGTACTTC.